This TCR beta chain is from a study of Graves' ophthalmopathy and Graves' hyperthyroidism. On the study more broadly: Peripheral blood was obtained at first diagnosis, ahead of any treatment. General study results and limits: Ophthalmopathy progression was predicted by the model at less than 71% sensitivity and 72.22% specificity.

Looked up from germline, CDR1 is DFQATT and CDR2 is SNEGSKA (reference sequence). This CDR3 contains 14 residues. The ends were cut back, 1 base at V and 0 bases at J, with 9 bases in the middle. TCR beta CDR3 amplification used RNA transcripts. Second-round multiplex PCR came after a first-round RT-PCR that employed HTBI primers. TCRdb passed the multiplex PCR reads through MiXCR, listing each CDR3 protein once. The data show approximately 330,000 distinct CDR3 sequences, roughly 15% seen once. This clonotype was observed at least ten times. Its specificity is not known. The sample taken for sequencing was peripheral blood. The sequence came from an adult man with Graves' ophthalmopathy. The genes are TRBV20-1 and TRBJ1-2; no reliable D call. The CDR3 is CSARVGGTNYGYTF. The CDR3 DNA reads TGCAGTGCTAGAGTTGGCGGGACTAACTATGGCTACACCTTC.